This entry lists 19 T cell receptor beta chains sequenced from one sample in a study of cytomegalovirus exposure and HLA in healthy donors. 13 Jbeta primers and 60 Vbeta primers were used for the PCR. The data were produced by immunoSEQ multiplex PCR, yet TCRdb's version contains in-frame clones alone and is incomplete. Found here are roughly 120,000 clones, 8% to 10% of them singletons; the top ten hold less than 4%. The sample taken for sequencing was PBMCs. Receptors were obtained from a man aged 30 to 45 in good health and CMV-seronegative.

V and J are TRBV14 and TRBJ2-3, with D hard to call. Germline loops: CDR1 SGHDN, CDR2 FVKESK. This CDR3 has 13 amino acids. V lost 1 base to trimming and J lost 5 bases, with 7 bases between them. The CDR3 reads CASSQGRRDTQYF. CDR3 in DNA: TGTGCCAGCAGCCAAGGGAGACGAGATACGCAGTATTTT.

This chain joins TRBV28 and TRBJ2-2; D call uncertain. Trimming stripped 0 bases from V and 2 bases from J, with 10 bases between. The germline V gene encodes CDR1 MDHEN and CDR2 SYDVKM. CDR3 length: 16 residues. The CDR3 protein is CASSLWPGSNTGELFF. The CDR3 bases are TGTGCCAGCAGTTTATGGCCGGGTAGCAACACCGGGGAGCTGTTTTTT. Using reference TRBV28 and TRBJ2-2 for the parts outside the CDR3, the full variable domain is DVKVTQSSRYLVKRTGEKVFLECVQDMDHENMFWYRQDPGLGLRLIYFSYDVKMKEKGDIPEGYSVSREKKERFSLILESASTNQTSMYLCASSLWPGSNTGELFFGEGSRLTVL.

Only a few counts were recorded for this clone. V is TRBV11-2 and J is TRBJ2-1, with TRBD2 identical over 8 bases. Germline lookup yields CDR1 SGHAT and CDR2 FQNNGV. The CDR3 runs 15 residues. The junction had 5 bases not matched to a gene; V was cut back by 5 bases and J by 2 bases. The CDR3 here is CASSQSGGPYNEQFF. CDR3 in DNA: TGTGCCAGCAGCCAAAGCGGGGGACCCTACAATGAGCAGTTCTTC.

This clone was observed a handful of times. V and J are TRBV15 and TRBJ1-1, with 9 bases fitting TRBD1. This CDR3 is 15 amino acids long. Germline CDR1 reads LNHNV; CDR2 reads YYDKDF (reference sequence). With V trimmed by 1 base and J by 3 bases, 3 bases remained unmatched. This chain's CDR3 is CATSRVWTGDTEAFF. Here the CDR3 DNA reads TGTGCCACCAGCAGAGTTTGGACAGGGGACACTGAAGCTTTCTTT.

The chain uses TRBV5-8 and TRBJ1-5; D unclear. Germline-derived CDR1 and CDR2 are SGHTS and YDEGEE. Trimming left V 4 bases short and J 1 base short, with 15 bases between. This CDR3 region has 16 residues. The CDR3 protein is CASSTRPGESNQPQHF. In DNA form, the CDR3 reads TGTGCCAGCAGCACCCGGCCGGGAGAGAGCAATCAGCCCCAGCATTTT.

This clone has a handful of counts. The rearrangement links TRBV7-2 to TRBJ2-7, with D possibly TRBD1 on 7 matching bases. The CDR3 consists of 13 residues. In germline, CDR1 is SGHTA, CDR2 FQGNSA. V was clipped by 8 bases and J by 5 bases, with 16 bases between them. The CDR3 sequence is CASEGGGIDEQYF. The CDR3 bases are TGTGCCAGCGAAGGAGGGGGCATAGACGAGCAGTACTTC.

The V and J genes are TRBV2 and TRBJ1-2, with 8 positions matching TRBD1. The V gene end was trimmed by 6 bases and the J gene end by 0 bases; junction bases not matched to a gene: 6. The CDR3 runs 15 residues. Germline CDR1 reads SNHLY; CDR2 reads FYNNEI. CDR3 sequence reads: CASRETGAANYGYTF. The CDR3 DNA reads TGTGCCAGCAGGGAGACAGGGGCAGCTAACTATGGCTACACCTTC.

This CDR3 is CASSLLSSTDTQYF. The CDR3 DNA reads as TGTGCCAGCAGCTTATTGAGTAGCACAGATACGCAGTATTTT. V and J are TRBV7-3 and TRBJ2-3; D is undetermined. V lost 2 bases and J 0 bases, leaving 6 bases between the germline ends. The CDR3 sequence is 14 residues long. Germline-derived CDR1 and CDR2 are SGHTA and FQGTGA.

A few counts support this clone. The CDR3 bases are TGTGCCAGCAGCGTGAACAGGGATGAGCAGTTCTTC. It is translated as CASSVNRDEQFF. J is TRBJ2-1 and V is TRBV9, with D tentatively TRBD1 (6 bases). Germline V gene sequence: CDR1 SGDLS, CDR2 YYNGEE. Trimming removed 2 bases at V and 8 bases at J, with 8 bases between. The CDR3 totals 12 residues.

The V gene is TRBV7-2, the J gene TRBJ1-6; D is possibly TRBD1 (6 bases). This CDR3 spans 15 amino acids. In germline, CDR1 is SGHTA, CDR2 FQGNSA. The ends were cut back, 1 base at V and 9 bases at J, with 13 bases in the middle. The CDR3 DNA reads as TGTGCCAGCAGCTTAGTGCAGGGGTCGGGTTCACCCCTCCACTTT. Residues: CASSLVQGSGSPLHF.

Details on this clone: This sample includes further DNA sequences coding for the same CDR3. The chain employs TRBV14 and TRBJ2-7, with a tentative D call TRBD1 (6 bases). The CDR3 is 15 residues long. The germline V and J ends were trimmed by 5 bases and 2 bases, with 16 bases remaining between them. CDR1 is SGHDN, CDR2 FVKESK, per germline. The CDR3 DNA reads TGTGCCAGCAGCTACAGAGGACAGCAGGCCTACGAGCAGTACTTC. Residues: CASSYRGQQAYEQYF.

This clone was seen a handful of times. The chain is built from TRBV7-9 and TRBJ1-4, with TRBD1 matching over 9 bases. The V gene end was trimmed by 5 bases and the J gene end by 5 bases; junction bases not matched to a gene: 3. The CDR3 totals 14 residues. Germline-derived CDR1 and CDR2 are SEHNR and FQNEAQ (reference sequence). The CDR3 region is CASSKTGGNEKLFF. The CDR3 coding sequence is TGTGCCAGCAGCAAAACAGGGGGCAATGAAAAACTGTTTTTT.

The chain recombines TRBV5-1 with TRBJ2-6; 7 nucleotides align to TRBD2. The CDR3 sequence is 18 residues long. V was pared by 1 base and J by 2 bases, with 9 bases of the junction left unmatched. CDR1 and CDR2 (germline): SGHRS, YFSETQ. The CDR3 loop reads CASSLRGISGPGANVLTF. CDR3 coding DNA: TGCGCCAGCAGCTTGAGGGGAATTAGCGGGCCTGGGGCCAACGTCCTGACTTTC.

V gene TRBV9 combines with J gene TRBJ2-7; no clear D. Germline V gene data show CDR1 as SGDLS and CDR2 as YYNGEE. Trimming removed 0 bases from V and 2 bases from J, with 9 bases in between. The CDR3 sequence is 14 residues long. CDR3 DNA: TGTGCCAGCAGCGTAGGTTCCACTACCTACGAGCAGTACTTC. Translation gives CASSVGSTTYEQYF.

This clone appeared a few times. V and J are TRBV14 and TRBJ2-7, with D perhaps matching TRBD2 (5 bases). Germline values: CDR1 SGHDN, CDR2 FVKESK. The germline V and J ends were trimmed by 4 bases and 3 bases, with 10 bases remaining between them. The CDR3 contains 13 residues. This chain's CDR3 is CASSPDWDYEQYF. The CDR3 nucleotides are TGTGCCAGCAGCCCGGACTGGGACTACGAGCAGTACTTC. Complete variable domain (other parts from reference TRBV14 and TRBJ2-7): EAGVTQFPSHSVIEKGQTVTLRCDPISGHDNLYWYRRVMGKEIKFLLHFVKESKQDESGMPNNRFLAERTGGTYSTLKVQPAELEDSGVYFCASSPDWDYEQYFGPGTRLTVT.

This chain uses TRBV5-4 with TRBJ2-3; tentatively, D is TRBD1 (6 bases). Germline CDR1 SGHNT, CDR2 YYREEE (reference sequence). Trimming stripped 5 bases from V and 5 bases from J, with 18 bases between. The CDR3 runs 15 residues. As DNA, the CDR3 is TGTGCCAGCAGACCGACAGGATTTCTACAAGATACGCAGTATTTT. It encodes CASRPTGFLQDTQYF.

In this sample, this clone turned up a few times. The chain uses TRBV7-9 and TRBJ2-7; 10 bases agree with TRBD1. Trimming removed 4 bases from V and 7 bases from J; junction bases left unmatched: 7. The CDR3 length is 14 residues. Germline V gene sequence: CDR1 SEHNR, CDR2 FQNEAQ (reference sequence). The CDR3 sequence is CASSSPGQGREQYF. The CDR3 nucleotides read TGTGCCAGCAGCTCACCGGGACAGGGGCGAGAGCAGTACTTC.

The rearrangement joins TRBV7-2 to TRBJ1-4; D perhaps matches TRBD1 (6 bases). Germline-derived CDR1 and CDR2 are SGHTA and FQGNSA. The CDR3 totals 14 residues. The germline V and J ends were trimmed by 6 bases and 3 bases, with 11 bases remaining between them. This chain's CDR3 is CASRNRAPNEKLFF. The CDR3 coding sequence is TGTGCCAGCAGGAACAGGGCCCCTAATGAAAAACTGTTTTTT.

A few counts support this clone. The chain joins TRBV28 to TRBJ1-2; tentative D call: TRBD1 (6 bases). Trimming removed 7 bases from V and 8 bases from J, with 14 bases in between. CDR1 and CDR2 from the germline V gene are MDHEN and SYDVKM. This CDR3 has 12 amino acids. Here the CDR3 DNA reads TGTGCCAGCACCAAGGGGGAGGGAGGCTACACCTTC. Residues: CASTKGEGGYTF.